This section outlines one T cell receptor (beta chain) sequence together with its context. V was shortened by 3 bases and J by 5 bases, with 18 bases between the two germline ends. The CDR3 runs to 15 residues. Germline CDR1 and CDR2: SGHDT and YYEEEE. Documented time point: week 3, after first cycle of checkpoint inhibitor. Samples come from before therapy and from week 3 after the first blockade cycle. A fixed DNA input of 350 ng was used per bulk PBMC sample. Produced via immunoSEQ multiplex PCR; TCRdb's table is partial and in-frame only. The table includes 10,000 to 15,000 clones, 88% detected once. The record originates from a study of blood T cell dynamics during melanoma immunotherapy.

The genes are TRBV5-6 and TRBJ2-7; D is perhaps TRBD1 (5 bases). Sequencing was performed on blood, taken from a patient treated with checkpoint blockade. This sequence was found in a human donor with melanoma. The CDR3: CASSSIQGMGNEQYF. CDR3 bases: TGTGCCAGCAGCTCAATTCAGGGAATGGGAAACGAGCAGTACTTC.